One and the same sample provided the 31 T cell receptor beta chains below, sequenced in a study of metastatic and nonmetastatic thyroid tumors. With MiXCR, TCRdb called clones anew from the PCR reads. The sample includes 100,000 or so clones, around 14% of them seen just once. Thyroid surgery had not been preceded by any treatment in any patient. Source material: blood. The receptors stem from a female donor with papillary thyroid cancer or a benign thyroid nodule (not recorded which). Some clones in this sample may be carry-over from other donors' samples.

This clone was detected many times. This chain connects TRBV27 to TRBJ2-1, with 7 nucleotides matching TRBD1. The CDR3 runs to 16 residues. Germline CDR1 and CDR2: MNHEY and SMNVEV (reference sequence). J gave up 0 bases and V 2 bases, and 4 bases lay outside the gene matches. This CDR3 is CASSLGTAISYNEQFF. The CDR3 nucleotides are TGTGCCAGCAGTTTAGGGACAGCCATCTCCTACAATGAGCAGTTCTTC.

This clone was picked up many times. Other DNA sequences in this specimen translate into the identical CDR3. The rearrangement links TRBV12-3 or TRBV12-4 to TRBJ2-5, with D tentatively TRBD2 (5 bases). Trimming left V 6 bases short and J 5 bases short, with 19 bases between. This CDR3 comprises 15 residues. The CDR3 DNA reads TGTGCCAGCAGCCGCCTTATGACGGCGGGCGAGACCCAGTACTTC. Its protein is CASSRLMTAGETQYF.

The rearrangement links TRBV4-2 to TRBJ2-5; 7 positions match TRBD1. The CDR3 has 16 amino acids. V lost 0 bases to trimming and J lost 5 bases; unmatched junction nucleotides: 9. Per germline, CDR1 LGHNA and CDR2 YNFKEQ. The CDR3 nucleotides are TGTGCCAGCAGCCAAGACGAGGGGGCGCTAGGGGAGACCCAGTACTTC. It specifies CASSQDEGALGETQYF.

For this clone: This may be a read error: a much more frequent sequence differs by one nucleotide. The chain combines TRBV28 with TRBJ2-3; D gene ambiguous. CDR3 length equals 14 residues. Germline CDR1 reads MDHEN; CDR2 reads SYDVKM. DNA of the CDR3: TGTGCCAGCAGTTTACGTCTGAACACAGATACGAAGTATTTT. Residues: CASSLRLNTDTKYF.

With regard to this clone: A much larger clone sits a single nucleotide away, making a read error possible. The sample has other DNA sequences that encode this CDR3 too. The rearrangement links TRBV28 to TRBJ2-1; D tentatively fits TRBD1 or TRBD2 (6 bases each). The germline V gene encodes CDR1 MDHEN and CDR2 SYDVKM. Deletions cut 6 bases from V and 6 bases from J, with 9 bases between. The CDR3 consists of 12 residues. The DNA of the CDR3 is TGTGCCAGCAGGGAGGGGGTCAATGAGCAGTTCTTC. Translated: CASREGVNEQFF. Variable domain in full (rest from reference TRBV28 and TRBJ2-1): DVKVTQSSRYLVKRTGEKVFLECVQDMDHENMFWYRQDPGLGLRLIYFSYDVKMKEKGDIPEGYSVSREKKERFSLILESASTNQTSMYLCASREGVNEQFFGPGTRLTVL.

This clone has ten or more counts. The chain employs TRBV11-2 and TRBJ1-5; 9 bases fit TRBD1. J was trimmed by 6 bases and V by 3 bases; bases with no gene match: 9. CDR1 is SGHAT and CDR2 is FQNNGV in the germline V gene. The CDR3 is 16 amino acids. CDR3 region: CASSFFAGTGFQPQHF. As DNA, the CDR3 is TGTGCCAGCAGCTTCTTTGCCGGGACAGGGTTTCAGCCCCAGCATTTT.

The V call is TRBV11-3, the J call TRBJ2-7; D is perhaps TRBD2 (5 bases). V lost 9 bases and J lost 4, with 19 bases in between. Germline lookup yields CDR1 SGHNT and CDR2 YENEEA. This CDR3 is 14 amino acids long. The CDR3, as DNA: TGTGCCAGAAGCCCCCTAGGAGGAGATTACGAGCAGTACTTC. It translates to CARSPLGGDYEQYF.

Regarding this clone: A much bigger clone sits one base away, suggesting this may be a read error. Different DNA sequences within this sample yield the same CDR3. This chain connects TRBV10-3 to TRBJ2-1, with TRBD2 as a possible D gene (6 bases). The germline V gene encodes CDR1 ENHRY and CDR2 SYGVKD. CDR3 size: 15 residues. The germline V and J ends were trimmed by 0 bases and 2 bases, with 8 bases remaining between them. CDR3 region: CAISESGGAYNEQFF. In DNA, the CDR3 is TGTGCCATCAGTGAGTCGGGCGGGGCCTACAATGAGCAGTTCTTC.

This clone turned up a few times. At one boundary the junction diverges from the germline segment, which might be a read error. The chain links TRBV6-5 to TRBJ2-7; 10 bases agree with TRBD2. The CDR3 length is 17 residues. The V gene's germline CDR1 is MNHEY and CDR2 SVGAGI. In DNA, the CDR3 is TGTGCCATCAGTTACTTTAGCGGGGGGCCTAGCTCCTACGAGCATTACTTC. As protein: CAISYFSGGPSSYEHYF.

This clone was counted many times. The chain has TRBV27 and TRBJ2-1; the D is unclear. The length of the CDR3 is 14 residues. Deletions cut 0 bases from V and 6 bases from J, with 9 bases between. Germline loops: CDR1 MNHEY, CDR2 SMNVEV (reference sequence). The CDR3 spells CASSLSVRSNEQFF. In DNA, the CDR3 is TGTGCCAGCAGTTTATCGGTCCGTAGCAATGAGCAGTTCTTC.

This clone was picked up a small number of times. A read error may produce the germline difference seen at one junction end. This chain joins TRBV4-2 and TRBJ1-1, with D unclear. The V gene's germline CDR1 is LGHNA and CDR2 YNFKEQ. The CDR3 is 12 residues long. The CDR3 DNA reads as TGTGCCAGCAGCCAAGATTGGATTGAAGCTTCCTTT. Its protein is CASSQDWIEASF.

This clone was found many times. The chain carries TRBV19 and TRBJ2-3; D remains ambiguous. CDR3 length: 13 amino acids. Germline V gene data show CDR1 as LNHDA and CDR2 as SQIVND (reference sequence). V dropped 5 bases and J dropped 3 bases, with 9 bases sitting between them. This chain's CDR3 is CASSVTGTDTQYF. The DNA for the CDR3 is TGTGCCAGTAGTGTCACGGGTACAGATACGCAGTATTTT.

CDR3 DNA sequence: TGCGCCAGCAGTGACCCGGTCGGTAGCGTGGGAGCGATCCACCAGCAGTACTTC. Amino acid sequence: CASSDPVGSVGAIHQQYF. This chain links TRBV10-1 with TRBJ2-7, with D maybe TRBD2 (5 bases). The V gene lost 3 bases and the J gene lost 8 bases, with 29 bases spanning the gap. Germline CDR1 is WNHNN and CDR2 is SYGVQD (reference sequence). This CDR3 is built from 18 residues.

Ten or more counts support this clone. The V call is TRBV10-3, the J call TRBJ2-3, with 9 positions matching TRBD1. This CDR3 is 14 amino acids long. Germline V gives CDR1 ENHRY, CDR2 SYGVKD. V trimming: 4 bases; J trimming: 5 bases; junction bases outside the gene matches: 4. This CDR3 is CAISADRGGDTQYF. DNA for the CDR3: TGTGCCATCAGTGCGGACAGGGGAGGAGATACGCAGTATTTT.

Regarding this clone: This sequence may be a read error, since a much larger clone differs from it by one base. The chain links TRBV6-2 or TRBV6-3 to TRBJ2-3; TRBD1 is a possible D gene (5 bases). In germline, CDR1 is MNHEY, CDR2 SVGEGT. There are 16 residues in the CDR3. V lost 6 bases to trimming and J lost 3 bases, with 19 bases between them. The CDR3 coding sequence is TGTGCCAGCAGAGACCCGGTGGGGCCTGGAACAGATACGCAGTATTTT. Translating it yields CASRDPVGPGTDTQYF.

This clone was counted at least ten times. The chain recombines TRBV3-1 with TRBJ2-3; 8 bases agree with TRBD2. The CDR3 covers 15 residues. CDR1 and CDR2 from the germline V gene are LGHDT and YNNKEL (reference sequence). V lost 4 bases to trimming and J lost 0 bases; unmatched junction nucleotides: 3. The CDR3 is CASSLLAASTDTQYF. DNA for the CDR3: TGTGCCAGCAGCCTACTAGCGGCTAGCACAGATACGCAGTATTTT.

The sample holds many counts of this clone. This chain connects TRBV27 to TRBJ2-2; TRBD1 aligns across 7 bases. The CDR3 contains 13 residues. The V segment lost 6 bases and the J segment 6 bases; nucleotides outside the gene matches: 4. Germline V gene sequence: CDR1 MNHEY, CDR2 SMNVEV (reference sequence). The chain's CDR3 is CASRHTGAGELFF. In nucleotides, the CDR3 is TGTGCCAGCAGGCATACAGGGGCCGGGGAGCTGTTTTTT.

This clone was observed at least ten times. The gene calls are TRBV11-3 and TRBJ1-3; D is unresolved. V lost 0 bases and J 0 bases, leaving 6 bases between the germline ends. The CDR3 consists of 15 residues. The V gene's germline CDR1 is SGHNT and CDR2 YENEEA. CDR3 loop: CASSLDSYSGNTIYF. The CDR3 bases are TGTGCCAGCAGCTTAGACAGCTACTCTGGAAACACCATATATTTT.

This clone was counted many times. The V call is TRBV6-4, the J call TRBJ1-5, with D perhaps matching TRBD1 (6 bases). V was clipped by 3 bases and J by 3 bases, with 12 bases between them. Germline V CDR1 and CDR2: MRHNA, SNTAGT. The CDR3 covers 15 residues. CDR3 amino acids: CASSEGRGANQPQHF. CDR3 sequence (DNA): TGTGCCAGCAGTGAGGGCAGGGGAGCCAATCAGCCCCAGCATTTT.

In regard to this clone: This may be a read error: a much more frequent sequence differs by one nucleotide. V and J are TRBV20-1 and TRBJ2-1, with TRBD2 matching 15 bases. The V gene end was trimmed by 0 bases and the J gene end by 2 bases; junction bases not matched to a gene: 5. The germline V gene encodes CDR1 DFQATT and CDR2 SNEGSKA (reference sequence). The CDR3 loop spans 18 amino acids. The CDR3 sequence is CSAREERTSGGAYNEQFF. CDR3 DNA: TGCAGTGCTAGAGAGGAACGGACTAGCGGGGGGGCCTACAATGAGCAGTTCTTC.

V and J are TRBV6-5 and TRBJ2-5; D tentatively fits TRBD1 or TRBD2 (7 bases each). The germline V and J ends were trimmed by 7 bases and 4 bases, with 16 bases remaining between them. The CDR3 covers 14 residues. Germline CDR1 reads MNHEY; CDR2 reads SVGAGI. The CDR3 sequence: CASTSTGEGETQYF. The CDR3 DNA follows: TGTGCCAGCACTTCCACAGGGGAGGGAGAGACCCAGTACTTC.

This clone occurred a few times. A much more abundant neighbour one base away suggests this may be a read error. DNA for the CDR3: TGTGTCAGCAGCCAAGCTAGCGGGGGTCACTACGAGCAGTACTTC. Translating it yields CVSSQASGGHYEQYF. The V call is TRBV14, the J call TRBJ2-7; 10 bases align to TRBD2. The CDR3 runs to 15 residues. Germline V gene lookup returns CDR1 SGHDN and CDR2 FVKESK.

In its sample, this clone was seen many times. The chain employs TRBV7-2 and TRBJ2-3, with 8 bases fitting TRBD1. The germline V gene encodes CDR1 SGHTA and CDR2 FQGNSA. V gave up 2 bases and J gave up 3 bases; unmatched junction bases: 10. This CDR3 has 17 residues. The CDR3 coding sequence is TGTGCCAGCAGCTTAATGAGCCGGACAGGGCCTACAGATACGCAGTATTTT. Protein: CASSLMSRTGPTDTQYF. The whole variable domain, remainder taken from reference TRBV7-2 and TRBJ2-3, is GAGVSQSPSNKVTEKGKDVELRCDPISGHTALYWYRQSLGQGLEFLIYFQGNSAPDKSGLPSDRFSAERTGGSVSTLTIQRTQQEDSAVYLCASSLMSRTGPTDTQYFGPGTRLTVL.

This clone was counted a few times. The sample holds other DNA sequences that translate to the same CDR3. The chain has TRBV12-3 or TRBV12-4 and TRBJ2-5; D is possibly TRBD2 (5 bases). CDR3 length equals 15 residues. Trimming removed 6 bases from V and 5 bases from J, with 19 bases in between. This chain's CDR3 is CASSRLMTAGETQYF. CDR3 DNA: TGTGCCAGCAGCAGACTTATGACGGCGGGCGAGACCCAGTACTTC.

This clone was observed many times. The chain is built from TRBV10-1 and TRBJ2-3; D ambiguous. Trimming stripped 0 bases from V and 0 bases from J, with 7 bases between. Per the germline V gene, CDR1 is WNHNN and CDR2 is SYGVQD (reference sequence). CDR3 length equals 15 residues. The CDR3 spells CASSESRSSTDTQYF. The CDR3 DNA reads TGCGCCAGCAGTGAGTCGAGAAGTAGCACAGATACGCAGTATTTT.

The V gene is TRBV5-1, the J gene TRBJ2-5; 8 bases line up with TRBD2. Unmatched junction bases numbered 12, after V lost 9 bases and J lost 2 bases. This CDR3 region has 15 residues. Germline V gives CDR1 SGHRS, CDR2 YFSETQ. Here the CDR3 reads CATATSGPAQETQYF. In DNA form, the CDR3 reads TGCGCCACCGCTACTAGCGGTCCTGCACAAGAGACCCAGTACTTC. Drawing the rest from reference TRBV5-1 and TRBJ2-5, the complete variable domain is KAGVTQTPRYLIKTRGQQVTLSCSPISGHRSVSWYQQTPGQGLQFLFEYFSETQRNKGNFPGRFSGRQFSNSRSEMNVSTLELGDSALYLCATATSGPAQETQYFGPGTRLLVL.

The sample holds many counts of this clone. The chain uses TRBV30 and TRBJ1-3; D is undetermined. Germline V gives CDR1 GTSNPN, CDR2 SVGIG (reference sequence). The length of the CDR3 is 13 residues. The germline V and J ends were trimmed by 7 bases and 4 bases, with 14 bases remaining between them. The CDR3 bases are TGTGCCTTCTCAAGGGCCGTGGGAAACACCATATATTTT. The encoded protein is CAFSRAVGNTIYF.

Ten or more counts support this clone. V is TRBV6-1 and J is TRBJ1-2; no definite D call. This CDR3 is 15 amino acids long. V lost 5 bases and J 5 bases, leaving 18 bases between the germline ends. CDR1 and CDR2 from the germline V gene are MNHNS and SASEGT. The CDR3 sequence is CASSSPDSYPYGYTF. In DNA, the CDR3 is TGTGCCAGCAGTTCCCCGGACTCTTACCCTTATGGCTACACCTTC.

Remarks on this clone: A read error may explain this, as a much larger clone is one base away. The chain combines TRBV5-1 with TRBJ1-1; D may be TRBD1 (6 bases). The germline V and J ends were trimmed by 7 bases and 11 bases, with 6 bases remaining between them. The CDR3 is 8 residues long. Germline V gives CDR1 SGHRS, CDR2 YFSETQ. The CDR3 nucleotides are TGCGCCAGCGACAGGGCTTTCTTT. Translated: CASDRAFF.

This clone was seen many times. This chain joins TRBV5-6 and TRBJ2-7; D is perhaps TRBD1 (6 bases). The CDR3 runs to 14 residues. Trimming removed 4 bases at V and 2 bases at J, with 13 bases between. CDR1 SGHDT and CDR2 YYEEEE come from the germline V gene. The CDR3 region has the DNA TGTGCCAGCAGCCGAAGGACAGACCCCTACGAGCAGTACTTC. Protein product: CASSRRTDPYEQYF.

This clone was found many times. The chain joins TRBV28 to TRBJ2-3, with D uncertain. The CDR3 loop spans 15 amino acids. Germline assignment: CDR1 MDHEN and CDR2 SYDVKM. V was shortened by 6 bases and J by 4 bases, with 17 bases between the two germline ends. CDR3 sequence reads: CASSPPGLGSDTQYF. In DNA, the CDR3 is TGTGCCAGCAGCCCCCCTGGGCTAGGATCAGATACGCAGTATTTT.